These 10 T cell receptor beta chains originate from one sample sequenced in a study of T cells in Graves' hyperthyroidism and ophthalmopathy. Regions amplified from RNA transcripts were the TCR beta CDR3 regions. The HTBI primer set served for first-round RT-PCR of the TCR CDR3. One entry per CDR3 protein, called by TCRdb with MiXCR from the multiplex PCR reads. The repertoire holds 380,000 or so distinct CDR3 sequences, with approximately 15% as singletons. Sequenced sample: blood. The origin of the receptors is a woman aged 30 to 39 with Graves' hyperthyroidism.

This clonotype occurred a few times. The rearrangement links TRBV11-2 to TRBJ2-2; D ambiguous. This CDR3 comprises 14 residues. Germline CDR1 reads SGHAT; CDR2 reads FQNNGV. V lost 5 bases and J lost 6, with 13 bases in between. CDR3 sequence (DNA): TGTGCCAGCAGCCCCCGTGGGGTCGCCGGGGAGCTGTTTTTT. This codes for CASSPRGVAGELFF. Supplemented by reference TRBV11-2 and TRBJ2-2, the full variable domain reads EAGVAQSPRYKIIEKRQSVAFWCNPISGHATLYWYQQILGQGPKLLIQFQNNGVVDDSQLPKDRFSAERLKGVDSTLKIQPAKLEDSAVYLCASSPRGVAGELFFGEGSRLTVL.

The chain combines TRBV4-2 with TRBJ2-7, with D unresolved. V lost 0 bases to trimming and J lost 2 bases, with 8 bases between them. The CDR3 is 14 amino acids. Per germline, CDR1 LGHNA and CDR2 YNFKEQ. CDR3 DNA: TGTGCCAGCAGCCAAGATGACGGGCCCTACGAGCAGTACTTC. As protein: CASSQDDGPYEQYF.

A remark on this clonotype: This may stem from a read error, because a much larger clone lies one nucleotide away. The chain employs TRBV28 and TRBJ2-7; TRBD2 agrees at 13 bases. This CDR3 is built from 17 residues. Trimming cost V 6 bases and J 2 bases; bases outside gene matches: 10. Germline-derived CDR1 and CDR2 are MDHEN and SYDVKM. CDR3 nucleotide sequence: TGTGCCAGCAGCTACGGGACTAGCGGGACTTTCCCCTACGAGCAGTACTTC. This translates into CASSYGTSGTFPYEQYF. Complete variable domain (other parts from reference TRBV28 and TRBJ2-7): DVKVTQSSRYLVKRTGEKVFLECVQDMDHENMFWYRQDPGLGLRLIYFSYDVKMKEKGDIPEGYSVSREKKERFSLILESASTNQTSMYLCASSYGTSGTFPYEQYFGPGTRLTVT.

The V call is TRBV13, the J call TRBJ1-1, with TRBD1 matching over 7 bases. The length of the CDR3 is 17 residues. Germline V CDR1 and CDR2: PRHDT, FYEKMQ (reference sequence). Trimming removed 5 bases from V and 0 bases from J; junction bases left unmatched: 12. The CDR3 DNA reads as TGTGCCAGCAGCCGCCCGCAGGACAGGCCATTGAACACTGAAGCTTTCTTT. This encodes CASSRPQDRPLNTEAFF.

This clonotype was observed many times. The chain links TRBV20-1 to TRBJ2-7, with D uncertain. V was pared by 2 bases and J by 0 bases, with 11 bases between. Germline V gene data show CDR1 as DFQATT and CDR2 as SNEGSKA (reference sequence). CDR3 length: 14 residues. The DNA of the CDR3 is TGCAGTGCTAGACCGACAAGGAGCTCCTACGAGCAGTACTTC. Its protein is CSARPTRSSYEQYF.

This clonotype occurred many times. The genes are TRBV27 and TRBJ1-5, with D unclear. Trimming took 8 bases from V and 5 from J, leaving 7 bases between them. CDR1 is MNHEY and CDR2 is SMNVEV in the germline V gene (reference sequence). This CDR3 is built from 11 residues. CDR3 DNA sequence: TGTGCCAGCGGGTATTATCAGCCCCAGCATTTT. It translates to CASGYYQPQHF.

This clonotype has just a few counts. This chain links TRBV19 with TRBJ1-1; D remains unclear. The CDR3 extends over 13 amino acids. With 3 bases removed from V and 1 base from J, the gap between germline ends came to 6 bases. Germline values: CDR1 LNHDA, CDR2 SQIVND (reference sequence). CDR3 DNA: TGTGCCAGTAGTATGTCAGCGAACACTGAAGCTTTCTTT. Amino acids: CASSMSANTEAFF.

This clonotype was counted only a few times. The chain links TRBV4-3 to TRBJ2-7, with 9 nucleotides matching TRBD2. Trimming removed 4 bases from V and 6 bases from J; junction bases left unmatched: 10. This CDR3 has 15 residues. Looked up from germline, CDR1 is LGHNA and CDR2 is YSLEER. The CDR3 loop is CASSRIAGEVGEQYF. CDR3 sequence (DNA): TGCGCCAGCAGCCGTATAGCGGGAGAAGTCGGCGAGCAGTACTTC.

Many counts were recorded for this clonotype. The gene calls are TRBV12-3 or TRBV12-4 and TRBJ2-5; maybe TRBD1 (6 bases). The CDR3 consists of 16 residues. Trimming cost V 6 bases and J 5 bases, with 22 bases left between them. The CDR3, as DNA: TGTGCCAGCAGAACATCCACAGGGCGAGGTCGCGAGACCCAGTACTTC. Translating gives CASRTSTGRGRETQYF.

J is TRBJ2-1 and V is TRBV28; D call uncertain. The ends were cut back, 6 bases at V and 8 bases at J, with 14 bases in the middle. Looked up from germline, CDR1 is MDHEN and CDR2 is SYDVKM. This CDR3 is built from 13 residues. The CDR3: CASSPRRADEQFF. The CDR3 bases are TGTGCCAGCAGCCCTAGGAGAGCCGATGAGCAGTTCTTC.